This entry lists 2 T cell receptor beta chains sequenced from one sample in a study of vaccination effects on CD4 cells after COVID-19. The protocol was immunoSEQ multiplex PCR, while the TCRdb copy is restricted to in-frame clones and leaves out a portion. In the table there are roughly 20,000 clones, roughly 73% of which are singletons. Which antigens these TCRs recognize remains unknown. Peptide-pool stimulation followed by sequencing identified expanded antigen-specific CD4+ clonotypes in the ViraFEST assay. Subsequent to 10 days of culture, CD4+ T cells were isolated. Vaccinees lacked prior SARS-CoV-2 infection and tested negative for nucleocapsid antibodies. This specimen consisted of CD4+ T cells from PBMCs cultured with HCoV-NL63 spike peptides, obtained before COVID-19 vaccination. All receptors come from a human donor who received a COVID-19 vaccine.

This sequence joins TRBV6-2 or TRBV6-3 and TRBJ2-7; TRBD1 matches at 8 bases. CDR3 length: 14 amino acids. The junction had 9 bases not matched to a gene; V was cut back by 5 bases and J by 6 bases. Germline V gene data show CDR1 as MNHEY and CDR2 as SVGEGT. The CDR3 DNA reads as TGTGCCAGCAGTCAGCAGGGGGCCATCCTCGAGCAGTACTTC. It codes for CASSQQGAILEQYF.

The chain employs TRBV4-1 and TRBJ2-2; perhaps TRBD1 as D (5 bases). Germline assignment: CDR1 MGHRA and CDR2 YSYEKL. Trimming cost V 6 bases and J 0 bases, with 11 bases left between them. This CDR3 comprises 15 residues. For the CDR3, the DNA is TGCGCCAGCAGTCTCGACAGCGCGAACACCGGGGAGCTGTTTTTT. This encodes CASSLDSANTGELFF.